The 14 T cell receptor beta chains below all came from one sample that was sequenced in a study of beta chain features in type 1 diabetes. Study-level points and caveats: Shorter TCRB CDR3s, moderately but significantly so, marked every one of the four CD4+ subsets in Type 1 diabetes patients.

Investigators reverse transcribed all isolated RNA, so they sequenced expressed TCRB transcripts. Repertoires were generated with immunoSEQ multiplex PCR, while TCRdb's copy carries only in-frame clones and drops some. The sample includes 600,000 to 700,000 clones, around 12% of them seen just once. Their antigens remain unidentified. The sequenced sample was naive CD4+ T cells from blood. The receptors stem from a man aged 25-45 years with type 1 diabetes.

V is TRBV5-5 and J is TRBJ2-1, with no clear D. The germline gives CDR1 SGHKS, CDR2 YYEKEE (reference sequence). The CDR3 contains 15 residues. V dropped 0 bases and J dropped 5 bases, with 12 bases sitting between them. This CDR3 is CASSLAGPPNNEQFF. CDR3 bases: TGTGCCAGCAGCTTGGCCGGGCCCCCCAACAATGAGCAGTTCTTC.

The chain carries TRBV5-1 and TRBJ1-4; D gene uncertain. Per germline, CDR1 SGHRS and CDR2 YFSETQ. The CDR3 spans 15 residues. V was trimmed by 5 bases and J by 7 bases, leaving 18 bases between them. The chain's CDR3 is CASSFDRFQIEKLFF. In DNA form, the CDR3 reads TGCGCCAGCAGTTTCGACCGATTCCAGATTGAAAAACTGTTTTTT. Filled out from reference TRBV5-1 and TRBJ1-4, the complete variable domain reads KAGVTQTPRYLIKTRGQQVTLSCSPISGHRSVSWYQQTPGQGLQFLFEYFSETQRNKGNFPGRFSGRQFSNSRSEMNVSTLELGDSALYLCASSFDRFQIEKLFFGSGTQLSVL.

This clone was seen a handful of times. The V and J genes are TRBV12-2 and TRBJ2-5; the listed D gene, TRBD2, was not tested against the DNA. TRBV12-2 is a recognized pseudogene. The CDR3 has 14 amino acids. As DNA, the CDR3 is TGTGCAAGTCGCTTAGTAGTAGCGAAGGAGACCCAGTACTTC. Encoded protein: CASRLVVAKETQYF.

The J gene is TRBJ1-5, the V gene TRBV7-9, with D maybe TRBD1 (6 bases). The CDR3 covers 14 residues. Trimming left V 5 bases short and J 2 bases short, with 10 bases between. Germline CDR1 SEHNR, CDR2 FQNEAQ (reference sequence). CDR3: CASSPKGGNQPQHF. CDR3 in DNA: TGTGCCAGCAGCCCCAAGGGGGGCAATCAGCCCCAGCATTTT.

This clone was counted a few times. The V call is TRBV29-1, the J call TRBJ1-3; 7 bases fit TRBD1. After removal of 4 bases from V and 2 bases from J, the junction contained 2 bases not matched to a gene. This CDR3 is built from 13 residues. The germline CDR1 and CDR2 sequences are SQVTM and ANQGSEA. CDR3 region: CSVAGGTGNTIYF. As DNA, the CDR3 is TGCAGCGTTGCAGGGGGTACTGGAAACACCATATATTTT.

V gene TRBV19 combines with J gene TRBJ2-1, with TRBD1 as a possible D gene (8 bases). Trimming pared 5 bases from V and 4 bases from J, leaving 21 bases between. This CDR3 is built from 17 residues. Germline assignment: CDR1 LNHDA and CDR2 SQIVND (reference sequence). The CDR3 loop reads CASSPGGGGQVYNEQFF. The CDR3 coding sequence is TGTGCCAGTAGTCCCGGGGGAGGGGGACAGGTTTACAATGAGCAGTTCTTC.

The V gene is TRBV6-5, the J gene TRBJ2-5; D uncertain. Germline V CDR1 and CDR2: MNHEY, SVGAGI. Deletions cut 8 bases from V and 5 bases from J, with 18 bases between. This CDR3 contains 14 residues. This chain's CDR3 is CASAKGLSRETQYF. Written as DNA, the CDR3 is TGTGCCAGCGCAAAGGGCCTAAGCAGGGAGACCCAGTACTTC.

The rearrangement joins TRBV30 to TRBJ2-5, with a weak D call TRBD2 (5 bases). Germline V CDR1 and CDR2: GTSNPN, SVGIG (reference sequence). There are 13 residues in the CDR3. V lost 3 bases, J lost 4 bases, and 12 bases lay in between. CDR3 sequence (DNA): TGTGCCTGGAGAGCGGACTGGGGAGAGACCCAGTACTTC. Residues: CAWRADWGETQYF.

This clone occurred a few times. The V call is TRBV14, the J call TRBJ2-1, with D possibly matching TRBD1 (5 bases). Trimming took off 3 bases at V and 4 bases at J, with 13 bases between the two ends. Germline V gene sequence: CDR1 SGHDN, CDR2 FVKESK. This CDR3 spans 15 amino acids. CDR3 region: CASSQQIQAYNEQFF. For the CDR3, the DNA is TGTGCCAGCAGCCAGCAAATACAGGCTTACAATGAGCAGTTCTTC.

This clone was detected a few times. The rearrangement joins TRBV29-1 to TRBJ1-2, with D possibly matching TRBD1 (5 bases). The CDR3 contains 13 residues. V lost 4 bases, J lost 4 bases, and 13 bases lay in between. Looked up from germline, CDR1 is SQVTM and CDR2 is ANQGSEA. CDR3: CSVAEVRAYGYTF. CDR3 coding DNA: TGCAGCGTTGCTGAAGTCAGGGCCTATGGCTACACCTTC.

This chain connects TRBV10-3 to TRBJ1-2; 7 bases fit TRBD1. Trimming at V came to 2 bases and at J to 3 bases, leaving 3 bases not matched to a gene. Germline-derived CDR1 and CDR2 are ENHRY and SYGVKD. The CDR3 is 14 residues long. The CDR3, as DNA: TGTGCCATCAGTGAGAGACAGGGTGACTATGGCTACACCTTC. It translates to CAISERQGDYGYTF.

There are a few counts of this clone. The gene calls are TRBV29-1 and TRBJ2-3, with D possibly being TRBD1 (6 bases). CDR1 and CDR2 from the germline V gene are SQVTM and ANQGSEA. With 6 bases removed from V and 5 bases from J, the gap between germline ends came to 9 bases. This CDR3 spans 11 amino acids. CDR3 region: CSVQGGDTQYF. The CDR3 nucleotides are TGCAGCGTCCAAGGGGGAGATACGCAGTATTTT.

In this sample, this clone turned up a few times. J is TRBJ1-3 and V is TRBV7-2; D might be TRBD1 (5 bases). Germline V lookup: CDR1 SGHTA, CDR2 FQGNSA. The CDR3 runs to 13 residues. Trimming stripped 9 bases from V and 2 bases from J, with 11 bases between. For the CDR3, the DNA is TGTGCCAGTTTACAGGACCCTGGAAACACCATATATTTT. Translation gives CASLQDPGNTIYF.

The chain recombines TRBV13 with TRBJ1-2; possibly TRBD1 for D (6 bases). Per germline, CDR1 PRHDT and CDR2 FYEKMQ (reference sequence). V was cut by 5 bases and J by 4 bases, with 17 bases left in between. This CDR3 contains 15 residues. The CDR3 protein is CASSPDRRGPYGYTF. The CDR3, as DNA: TGTGCCAGCAGCCCAGACAGGAGGGGCCCCTATGGCTACACCTTC. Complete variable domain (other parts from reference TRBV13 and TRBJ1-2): AAGVIQSPRHLIKEKRETATLKCYPIPRHDTVYWYQQGPGQDPQFLISFYEKMQSDKGSIPDRFSAQQFSDYHSELNMSSLELGDSALYFCASSPDRRGPYGYTFGSGTRLTVV.